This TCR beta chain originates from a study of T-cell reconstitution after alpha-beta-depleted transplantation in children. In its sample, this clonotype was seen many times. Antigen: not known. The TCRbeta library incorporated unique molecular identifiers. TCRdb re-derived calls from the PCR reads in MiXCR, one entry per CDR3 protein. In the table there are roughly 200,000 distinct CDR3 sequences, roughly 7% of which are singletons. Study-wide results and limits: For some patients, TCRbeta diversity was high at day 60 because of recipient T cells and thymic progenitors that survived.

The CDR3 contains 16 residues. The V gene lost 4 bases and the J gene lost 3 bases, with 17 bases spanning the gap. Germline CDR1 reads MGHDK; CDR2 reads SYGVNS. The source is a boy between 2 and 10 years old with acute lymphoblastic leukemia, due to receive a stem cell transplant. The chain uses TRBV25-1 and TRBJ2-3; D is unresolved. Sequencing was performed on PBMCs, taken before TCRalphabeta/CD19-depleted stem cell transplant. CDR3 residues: CASSGRGNEPTDTQYF. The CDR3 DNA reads TGTGCCAGCAGTGGAAGAGGAAATGAGCCTACAGATACGCAGTATTTT.